This TCR beta chain comes out of a study of blood T cell repertoires in COVID-19. As for the study in general: From T cells, B-cell-depleted T cells, or PBMCs came the material, which was cDNA or gDNA.

V was shortened by 2 bases and J by 0 bases, with 8 bases between the two germline ends. This CDR3 is built from 15 residues. The germline V gene encodes CDR1 MNHEY and CDR2 SVGAGI. This clone has just one count. This table comes from immunoSEQ multiplex PCR, and its TCRdb copy is limited to in-frame clones, with some not included. The sample yields tens of thousands of clones, 85% to 90% seen once. The V call is TRBV6-5, the J call TRBJ2-1, with D unclear. This clonotype was obtained from a man aged 50 or older with acute or convalescent COVID-19. The sample was peripheral blood. The CDR3 region is CASSYKRISYNEQFF. DNA for the CDR3: TGTGCCAGCAGTTACAAGCGTATCTCCTACAATGAGCAGTTCTTC.